This paragraph reports one T cell receptor (beta chain). What antigen it recognizes has not been identified. The record has no base qualities; no much larger clone is one base away. The sample contains more than one DNA sequence encoding this CDR3. What this sample's time point label stands for: baseline before first vaccination. Vaccinee samples were obtained from the UK trials COV001 and COV002, which included a single-blind randomized controlled phase 2/3 trial of AZD1222 (ChAdOx1 nCoV-19) in healthy adults. For TCRbeta chain sequencing, PBMC samples from trial participants were taken at day 0 and at day 28 after the second dose. The germline V gene (reference sequence) specifies DFQATT as CDR1 and SNEGSKA as CDR2. The cysteine opens and the phenylalanine closes a CDR3 of 11 amino acids. Here the CDR3 DNA is all that survives: 33 bases in frame from base 1. V drops 1 base and J drops 4 bases, leaving 4 bases in between.

This entry comes from a study of T cell responses to AZD1222 COVID-19 vaccine (dated by TCRdb to about 2021). For the study in its entirety: AZD1222 recipients with second doses at about 4 weeks or about 12 weeks were pooled, because spike-specific TCR depth and breadth did not differ between schedules. A total of 230 to 250 trial participants underwent TCR sequencing, of whom nearly 210 received two doses of AZD1222 and about 25 received two doses of the MenACWY control vaccine. Enrollment into the trials was organized by age into subgroups of 18-55, 56-69 and 70-plus years, and those subgroups contained about 150, 27 and 61 TCR-sequenced participants, respectively.

The CDR3 regions of human TCRbeta chains were subjected to immunosequencing. On the authors' methods: TCRs in the repertoires were compared against a reference library of SARS-CoV-2-specific TCRs that had been generated with the MIRA antigen-specificity platform. Breadth was defined as the fraction of unique TCRs that were SARS-CoV-2-associated. Depth was defined as the fraction of total T cells that were SARS-CoV-2-associated. Each spike-specific TCR was assigned to its reactive spike region and to a CD4 or CD8 class using the MIRA data. Log10-transformed breadth and depth values were compared by one-way ANOVA with Sidak's multiple comparisons tests. Held by TCRdb, this immuneACCESS table contains in-frame sequences only and omits some clones. Under half of the omission traces to an unresolved V gene where checked; the cause of the rest is unknown. Clone size and V and J calls were adopted from that table, with D and trimming inferred from the DNA. The sample includes about 120,000 clones, with roughly nine tenths observed a single time. The ten top clones hold approximately 1.5% of the sample.

General study outcomes and caveats: Only a handful of AZD1222 recipients were SARS-CoV-2 seropositive at baseline, limiting conclusions about previously exposed vaccinees. Nearly half of unique spike-specific TCRs reportedly recognized epitopes outside regions mutated in the B.1.351 and B.1.1.7 variants. CD4 TCRs associated with the vaccine covered the entire spike protein, and the dominant responses were in regions 160-218 and 743-854. Because no day 14 peak-response samples were available, the repertoires could be characterized only after the peak T cell response. Spike-specific TCR breadth and depth rose significantly after two AZD1222 doses compared with day 0 and with MenACWY recipients. In the small 56-69-year group, the increase in depth fell short of significance, most likely because of low power. Participants were mostly white British, with more females than males. The authors suggested clonal diversity may have been underestimated.

The receptor comes from an adult in good health. The sequencing here drew on peripheral blood, taken on day 0 of AZD1222 vaccination. This chain joins TRBV20-1 to TRBJ1-1; no confident D gene assignment can be made. CDR3 loop: CSARAGTEAFF. The DNA sequence is as follows: TGCAGTGCTAGAGCGGGCACTGAAGCTTTCTTT.